Here is one TCR beta chain with its context. Its antigen is unidentified. This sample is part of a study of Ad26.COV2.S vaccination and SARS-CoV-2 variants. Findings of the study overall: Analyses that measured TCR breadth and depth may have underestimated total T cell responses.

Sample treatment: around 19 received Ad26.COV2.S at low or high dose, single or two shots; 5 received placebo; per-sample allocation not given. Following the first vaccine or placebo injection, samples were taken on day 63. Clones were read by immunoSEQ multiplex PCR, and TCRdb kept only the in-frame ones, dropping some. There are roughly 420,000 clones in the sample; approximately 88% occur only once, and roughly 4% lies in the top ten. This clonotype originated in a person aged 18-60 years who received the Ad26.COV2.S COVID-19 vaccine or a placebo. This material consisted of peripheral blood, taken in a trial of Ad26.COV2.S vaccine versus placebo.

The CDR3 DNA is TGTGCCAGCAGCCCCTCCCGAGGCAGGGGCCGGGGCTACACCTTC. Protein product: CASSPSRGRGRGYTF. V usage is TRBV7-8 and J usage is TRBJ1-2; the D gene is possibly TRBD1 (6 bases). Germline CDR1 SGHVS, CDR2 FQNEAQ. Trimming cost V 5 bases and J 8 bases, with 21 bases left between them. The CDR3 spans 15 residues.